A single sample gave rise to the 22 T cell receptor beta chains below, sequenced in a study of T cells in tuberculosis. Assay: immunoSEQ multiplex PCR; the TCRdb copy retains only in-frame clones and omits some. The top ten hold 6% to 6.5% of the sample, which has 20,000 to 25,000 clones, roughly 97% seen once. Material for sequencing was PBMCs. All receptors derive from a donor aged 10-35 years with latent tuberculosis or without tuberculosis infection.

This rearrangement joins TRBV6-5 to TRBJ2-2; D ambiguous. CDR3 length: 16 amino acids. Deletions cut 0 bases from V and 4 bases from J, with 12 bases between. Germline values: CDR1 MNHEY, CDR2 SVGAGI. Written as DNA, the CDR3 is TGTGCCAGCAGTTACTCGATTTGGCCAGGCACCGGGGAGCTGTTTTTT. The encoded protein is CASSYSIWPGTGELFF.

V and J are TRBV9 and TRBJ2-7; 15 bases are shared with TRBD2. Trimming took 5 bases from V and 0 from J; bases not matched to a gene: 24. The CDR3 contains 23 residues. Germline CDR1 reads SGDLS; CDR2 reads YYNGEE. The CDR3 reads CASSEPGTSGGQNYLPNSYEQYF. CDR3 nucleotide sequence: TGTGCCAGCAGTGAACCCGGGACTAGCGGGGGGCAAAACTATCTCCCGAACTCCTACGAGCAGTACTTC.

V is TRBV11-2 and J is TRBJ2-7; D not certain. The CDR3 runs to 14 residues. Germline CDR1 and CDR2: SGHAT and FQNNGV. Trimming stripped 1 base from V and 3 bases from J, with 10 bases between. The CDR3 protein is CASSLVASSYEQYF. The CDR3 DNA is TGTGCCAGCAGCTTAGTAGCCAGCAGCTACGAGCAGTACTTC.

For the CDR3, the DNA is TGTGCCTGGAGTGTAGGTGGAGTAGCTAACTATGGCTACACCTTC. Translated: CAWSVGGVANYGYTF. This chain links TRBV30 with TRBJ1-2, with D unresolved. CDR1 and CDR2 (germline): GTSNPN, SVGIG (reference sequence). CDR3 length equals 15 residues. V was cut by 0 bases and J by 0 bases, with 11 bases left in between.

The chain combines TRBV18 with TRBJ2-5; TRBD2 might be the D (7 bases). Looked up from germline, CDR1 is KGHSH and CDR2 is LQKENI. The V end lost 8 bases, the J end lost 11 bases, and 21 bases lay between the germline ends. The CDR3 spans 13 residues. CDR3 coding DNA: TGTGCCAGCGCGACAAGGGGGGGGCCCGATCAGTACTTC. This codes for CASATRGGPDQYF. The full variable domain, rest sourced from reference TRBV18 and TRBJ2-5, is NAGVMQNPRHLVRRRGQEARLRCSPMKGHSHVYWYRQLPEEGLKFMVYLQKENIIDESGMPKERFSAEFPKEGPSILRIQQVVRGDSAAYFCASATRGGPDQYFGPGTRLLVL.

The chain is built from TRBV5-6 and TRBJ1-2; D remains ambiguous. Germline V gives CDR1 SGHDT, CDR2 YYEEEE. The CDR3 spans 13 residues. Trimming pared 0 bases from V and 5 bases from J, leaving 8 bases between. Here the CDR3 DNA reads TGTGCCAGCAGCTTGGAACGGACTTATGGCTACACCTTC. It translates to CASSLERTYGYTF.

V usage is TRBV7-2 and J usage is TRBJ2-7, with TRBD1 matching 10 bases. CDR3 length: 14 amino acids. V gave up 5 bases and J gave up 4 bases; unmatched junction bases: 5. CDR1 and CDR2 (germline): SGHTA, FQGNSA. The CDR3 protein is CASSARQGAYEQYF. CDR3 DNA sequence: TGTGCCAGCAGCGCTCGACAGGGGGCGTACGAGCAGTACTTC.

The chain couples TRBV23-1 to TRBJ2-1; 7 bases are shared with TRBD1. TRBV23-1 is reported as an ORF; its role is uncertain. The CDR3 runs to 16 residues. Trimming took 2 bases from V and 1 from J; bases not matched to a gene: 5. CDR3 DNA sequence: TGCGCCAGCAGTCAAAGACAGGGACCTTCCTACAATGAGCAGTTCTTC. Protein product: CASSQRQGPSYNEQFF.

The chain combines TRBV5-6 with TRBJ1-5; 10 positions agree with TRBD1. The CDR3 covers 16 residues. V lost 5 bases, J lost 7 bases, and 12 bases stayed unmatched. Germline V gives CDR1 SGHDT, CDR2 YYEEEE. This chain's CDR3 is CASSHGTGVGSQPQHF. CDR3 nucleotide sequence: TGTGCCAGCAGTCACGGGACAGGGGTAGGGTCACAGCCCCAGCATTTT.

The chain is built from TRBV29-1 and TRBJ2-1; 8 bases match TRBD2. The ends lost 4 bases at V and 9 bases at J; junction bases unmatched: 11. CDR1 and CDR2 from the germline V gene are SQVTM and ANQGSEA. The CDR3 runs 14 residues. CDR3 in DNA: TGCAGCGTTGGCCCTGGGCTAGCGGGCCCTGAGCAGTTCTTC. It yields the protein CSVGPGLAGPEQFF.

This clone was detected only once. The rearrangement links TRBV10-3 to TRBJ1-1; D is uncertain. V was cut by 0 bases and J by 0 bases, with 8 bases left in between. CDR1 and CDR2 (germline): ENHRY, SYGVKD. The CDR3 contains 15 residues. The CDR3 is CAISESRVMNTEAFF. DNA of the CDR3: TGTGCCATCAGTGAGTCGAGGGTCATGAACACTGAAGCTTTCTTT.

V and J are TRBV6-6 and TRBJ2-1; D gene unclear. Germline loops: CDR1 MNHNY, CDR2 SVGAGI (reference sequence). CDR3 length: 13 residues. With 4 bases removed from V and 7 bases from J, the gap between germline ends came to 11 bases. The CDR3 is CASSLPQENEQFF. CDR3 sequence (DNA): TGTGCCAGCAGTTTGCCCCAGGAAAATGAGCAGTTCTTC.

This clone was seen just once. This chain links TRBV6-5 with TRBJ2-7; 7 positions agree with TRBD2. Germline V gene lookup returns CDR1 MNHEY and CDR2 SVGAGI. V shed 1 base and J 6 bases; nucleotides not matched to a gene: 9. The CDR3 loop spans 15 amino acids. CDR3 protein: CASSYLLAGTSEQYF. The CDR3 nucleotides are TGTGCCAGCAGTTACTTGTTAGCGGGTACCTCCGAGCAGTACTTC.

In DNA form, the CDR3 reads TGTGCCACCAGCAGAGATCTTCTTAAGAGGGGGATGAACACTGAAGCTTTCTTT. Its protein product is CATSRDLLKRGMNTEAFF. The chain is built from TRBV15 and TRBJ1-1; possibly TRBD1 for D (6 bases). Deletions cut 0 bases from V and 0 bases from J, with 17 bases between. Per germline, CDR1 LNHNV and CDR2 YYDKDF (reference sequence). The CDR3 is 18 amino acids.

V gene TRBV9 combines with J gene TRBJ1-3; possibly TRBD1 for D (5 bases). V dropped 0 bases and J dropped 0 bases, with 7 bases sitting between them. CDR3 length equals 15 residues. CDR1 and CDR2 (germline): SGDLS, YYNGEE. CDR3 sequence: CASSVEGISGNTIYF. CDR3 nucleotides: TGTGCCAGCAGCGTAGAGGGGATCTCTGGAAACACCATATATTTT. Using reference TRBV9 and TRBJ1-3 for the parts outside the CDR3, the full variable domain is DSGVTQTPKHLITATGQRVTLRCSPRSGDLSVYWYQQSLDQGLQFLIQYYNGEERAKGNILERFSAQQFPDLHSELNLSSLELGDSALYFCASSVEGISGNTIYFGEGSWLTVV.

Only one count was recorded for this clone. V gene TRBV2 combines with J gene TRBJ2-2; 8 bases fit TRBD2. CDR3 length: 14 residues. Trimming at V came to 9 bases and at J to 5 bases, leaving 8 bases not matched to a gene. Germline lookup yields CDR1 SNHLY and CDR2 FYNNEI. The DNA for the CDR3 is TGTGCCAGTCAGCGGGAGCGAGATACCGGGGAGCTGTTTTTT. Encoded protein: CASQRERDTGELFF. Full variable domain (rest looked up from reference TRBV2 and TRBJ2-2): EPEVTQTPSHQVTQMGQEVILRCVPISNHLYFYWYRQILGQKVEFLVSFYNNEISEKSEIFDDQFSVERPDGSNFTLKIRSTKLEDSAMYFCASQRERDTGELFFGEGSRLTVL.

The gene calls are TRBV6-1 and TRBJ1-4; weak D call: TRBD1 (5 bases). V lost 4 bases, J lost 8 bases, and 17 bases lay in between. This CDR3 spans 15 amino acids. Germline V lookup: CDR1 MNHNS, CDR2 SASEGT. This CDR3 reads CASSGYGGYGEKLFF. In DNA, the CDR3 is TGTGCCAGCAGTGGCTACGGGGGATATGGGGAAAAACTGTTTTTT.

The rearrangement uses TRBV4-1 and TRBJ2-4, with TRBD2 identical over 8 bases. Germline assignment: CDR1 MGHRA and CDR2 YSYEKL. The CDR3 contains 17 residues. The ends lost 1 base at V and 6 bases at J; junction bases unmatched: 11. The chain's CDR3 is CASSQVFGRGDANIQYF. CDR3 coding DNA: TGCGCCAGCAGCCAAGTTTTTGGGCGGGGGGATGCAAACATTCAGTACTTC.

The chain carries TRBV5-1 and TRBJ1-1; 8 bases map to TRBD1. V was pared by 3 bases and J by 4 bases, with 8 bases of the junction left unmatched. CDR1 and CDR2 (germline): SGHRS, YFSETQ. This CDR3 is built from 15 residues. The CDR3 DNA reads TGCGCCAGCAGCTCATCCCAGGGGGCTGGCACTGAAGCTTTCTTT. It translates to CASSSSQGAGTEAFF.

This clone was seen just once. V gene TRBV10-3 combines with J gene TRBJ2-1; 14 positions agree with TRBD2. The J segment lost 7 bases and the V segment lost 5 bases, leaving 7 bases of the junction unmatched. This CDR3 region has 16 residues. CDR1 and CDR2 (germline): ENHRY, SYGVKD. This CDR3 reads CAISPTSGRVSNEQFF. The CDR3 nucleotides read TGTGCCATCAGTCCGACTAGCGGGAGGGTGAGTAATGAGCAGTTCTTC.

The chain recombines TRBV5-1 with TRBJ2-7; D may be TRBD2 (5 bases). The CDR3 spans 13 residues. Trimming removed 7 bases at V and 3 bases at J, with 14 bases between. From germline, CDR1 is SGHRS and CDR2 YFSETQ. The CDR3 spells CASGRDGYYEQYF. CDR3 coding DNA: TGCGCCAGCGGGAGAGACGGTTACTACGAGCAGTACTTC.

This clone was detected once. The chain couples TRBV18 to TRBJ2-3; a weak D match, TRBD1 (5 bases). With 3 bases removed from V and 2 bases from J, the gap between germline ends came to 9 bases. There are 14 residues in the CDR3. Germline values: CDR1 KGHSH, CDR2 LQKENI. DNA of the CDR3: TGTGCCAGCTCACCGTCAGGGCACACAGATACGCAGTATTTT. Translating it yields CASSPSGHTDTQYF.